The 10 T cell receptor beta chains presented below share a single source sample, sequenced in a study of graft-versus-host responses after intestinal transplantation. Profiling relied on immunoSEQ multiplex PCR, and the TCRdb table lists in-frame clones only, not all of them. The sample includes some 40,000 clones, roughly 90% of them seen just once. Sequencing was performed on PBMCs, taken 524 days after transplant. The receptors were gathered from a human patient who received an intestinal transplant, so some T cells may come from the graft donor.

This clone was seen a handful of times. V usage is TRBV7-6 and J usage is TRBJ1-2; 7 nucleotides line up with TRBD1. V was pared by 8 bases and J by 4 bases, with 4 bases of the junction left unmatched. The CDR3 sequence is 12 residues long. The V gene's germline CDR1 is SGHVS and CDR2 FNYEAQ. The CDR3 DNA reads as TGTGCCAGCGGGGACAGAGGCTATGGCTACACCTTC. This encodes CASGDRGYGYTF.

The rearrangement links TRBV4-3 to TRBJ2-3, with D perhaps matching TRBD2 (5 bases). V was pared by 0 bases and J by 2 bases, with 12 bases between. Germline values: CDR1 LGHNA, CDR2 YSLEER. The CDR3 is made up of 16 amino acids. In nucleotides, the CDR3 is TGCGCCAGCAGCCAAGATTGGCCTAGCACCACAGATACGCAGTATTTT. Encoded protein: CASSQDWPSTTDTQYF.

The V and J genes are TRBV6-4 and TRBJ2-3; 10 bases align to TRBD2. CDR1 is MRHNA, CDR2 SNTAGT, per germline. With 5 bases clipped from V and 4 bases from J, the junction kept 6 bases outside the gene matches. The CDR3 covers 15 residues. The CDR3 reads CASSPAGGPSDTQYF. Here the CDR3 DNA reads TGTGCCAGCAGTCCAGCGGGAGGGCCTTCAGATACGCAGTATTTT.

V is TRBV28 and J is TRBJ2-7, with 7 bases matching TRBD2. Per the germline V gene, CDR1 is MDHEN and CDR2 is SYDVKM. The J segment lost 1 base and the V segment lost 3 bases, leaving 0 bases of the junction unmatched. The CDR3 is 13 residues long. As DNA, the CDR3 is TGTGCCAGCAGTTTGGGAGGGTCCTACGAGCAGTACTTC. Translation gives CASSLGGSYEQYF. Full variable domain (missing parts from reference TRBV28 and TRBJ2-7): DVKVTQSSRYLVKRTGEKVFLECVQDMDHENMFWYRQDPGLGLRLIYFSYDVKMKEKGDIPEGYSVSREKKERFSLILESASTNQTSMYLCASSLGGSYEQYFGPGTRLTVT.

The V and J genes are TRBV14 and TRBJ2-7; a weak D match, TRBD2 (6 bases). The germline gives CDR1 SGHDN, CDR2 FVKESK. The CDR3 has 14 amino acids. V lost 4 bases and J lost 3, with 13 bases in between. The CDR3 reads CASSPIADFYEQYF. The CDR3 bases are TGTGCCAGCAGCCCGATAGCGGACTTCTACGAGCAGTACTTC.

The DNA of the CDR3 is TGTGCCAGCAGTTACGCCACACCTCAGGGCAATCAGCCCCAGCATTTT. Translating it yields CASSYATPQGNQPQHF. This chain uses TRBV6-5 with TRBJ1-5, with D uncertain. CDR1 is MNHEY, CDR2 SVGAGI, per germline. V shed 2 bases and J shed 2 bases, with 13 bases lying between them. The CDR3 has 16 residues.

CDR3: CASSLEETTYEQYF. In DNA form, the CDR3 reads TGTGCCAGCAGCTTGGAAGAGACGACCTACGAGCAGTACTTC. V is TRBV5-6 and J is TRBJ2-7; D gene uncertain. V gave up 0 bases and J gave up 2 bases, with 9 bases separating them. The CDR3 totals 14 residues. Germline V lookup: CDR1 SGHDT, CDR2 YYEEEE. Using reference TRBV5-6 and TRBJ2-7 for the parts outside the CDR3, the full variable domain is DAGVTQSPTHLIKTRGQQVTLRCSPKSGHDTVSWYQQALGQGPQFIFQYYEEEERQRGNFPDRFSGHQFPNYSSELNVNALLLGDSALYLCASSLEETTYEQYFGPGTRLTVT.

In this sample, this clone turned up once. The V and J genes are TRBV29-1 and TRBJ1-2; D uncertain. V dropped 3 bases and J dropped 2 bases, with 7 bases sitting between them. CDR3 size: 12 residues. Germline V gene lookup returns CDR1 SQVTM and CDR2 ANQGSEA. This CDR3 reads CSVDEENYGYTF. The CDR3 nucleotides are TGCAGCGTTGATGAGGAAAACTATGGCTACACCTTC.

This chain uses TRBV4-3 with TRBJ2-7; no firm D call. V was cut by 0 bases and J by 4 bases, with 10 bases left in between. This CDR3 region has 14 residues. Germline V lookup: CDR1 LGHNA, CDR2 YSLEER. This chain's CDR3 is CASSQDGPRYEQYF. As DNA, the CDR3 is TGCGCCAGCAGCCAAGATGGGCCTAGGTACGAGCAGTACTTC.

This chain links TRBV28 with TRBJ1-2; the D is unclear. The germline V and J ends were trimmed by 5 bases and 3 bases, with 16 bases remaining between them. CDR1 and CDR2 (germline): MDHEN, SYDVKM. The CDR3 extends over 15 amino acids. The CDR3 region is CASSPPPQLYYGYTF. In DNA, the CDR3 is TGTGCCAGCAGTCCGCCCCCACAGCTCTACTATGGCTACACCTTC.